Listed here is a single T cell receptor (beta chain). What it binds is unknown. These data come from a study of OX40 agonist ivuxolimab in advanced cancers. Assay: immunoSEQ multiplex PCR; the TCRdb copy retains only in-frame clones and omits some. Altogether 85,000 or so clones are present, 70% to 90% being singletons, with the ten largest covering roughly 2.1%. Between the trimmed V and J ends, which lost 0 bases and 0 bases, there was a span of 11 bases. Germline V gene sequence: CDR1 LGHNA, CDR2 YNFKEQ. CDR3 length: 16 residues. Study results and limitations: In the 0.1-3.0 mg/kg groups, partial responders showed among the lowest expansion.

The sequencing here drew on CD4+ or CD8+ T cells sorted from blood, taken in a trial of the OX40 agonist ivuxolimab. This TCR was sampled from an adult with an advanced solid tumor such as melanoma, head and neck, liver or kidney cancer. The chain couples TRBV4-2 to TRBJ1-1; D unresolved. CDR3 sequence: CASSQDPGRMNTEAFF. CDR3 sequence (DNA): TGTGCCAGCAGCCAAGATCCGGGGAGGATGAACACTGAAGCTTTCTTT.